This entry describes one TCR beta chain. MiXCR, run by TCRdb on the RT-PCR reads, gives a single entry per CDR3 protein. The table has about 540,000 distinct CDR3 sequences, 20% to 25% seen once. These data come from a study of response to subunit inactivated influenza vaccine. Germline V gene lookup returns CDR1 LNHNV and CDR2 YYDKDF (reference sequence). V lost 2 bases to trimming and J lost 3 bases; unmatched junction nucleotides: 12. CDR3 length equals 19 residues. The sample was also linked to a second study, of T cells expressing NK-cell markers. From that paper: A 5'RACE template switching approach incorporating UMIs was used to make TCR beta cDNA.

The input for sequencing was CD4+ T cells sorted from PBMCs, taken approximately 13 days after vaccination. The chain uses TRBV15 and TRBJ2-2; 10 nucleotides align to TRBD2. The receptor was isolated from a man in his fifties who received an inactivated influenza vaccine. The CDR3 DNA sequence: TGTGCCACCAGCAGAATACGGACTAGCGGAAATGGCGACACCGGGGAGCTGTTTTTT. Translated: CATSRIRTSGNGDTGELFF. The full variable domain, its missing parts supplied by reference TRBV15 and TRBJ2-2, is DAMVIQNPRYQVTQFGKPVTLSCSQTLNHNVMYWYQQKSSQAPKLLFHYYDKDFNNEADTPDNFQSRRPNTSFCFLDIRSPGLGDTAMYLCATSRIRTSGNGDTGELFFGEGSRLTVL.